A selection of T cell receptor beta chains follows, all from one sample in a study of response to subunit inactivated influenza vaccine. A single record per CDR3 protein comes from TCRdb applying MiXCR to the RT-PCR reads. Here the sample spans about 700,000 distinct CDR3 sequences, 15% to 19% being singletons. The material was PBMCs from blood, obtained approximately 12 days after vaccination. The receptor set was obtained from a man in his fifties or sixties who received an inactivated influenza vaccine. Each CDR3 is given without its conserved first and last residue.

TRBV7-2,ASSLSRTGTTKETQY
TRBV6-2/TRBV6-3,ASSSYLAGGLAGVGEQF
TRBV5-4,ASSLGPTGQETQY
TRBV11-2,VSSLEGGSYEQY
TRBV4-2,ASSQSAGGSTDTQY
TRBV29-1,SGGSGTPTGEQY
TRBV7-9,ASSSLQDNEQF
TRBV20-1,SAGSEGGAYGYT
TRBV12-3/TRBV12-4,ASSLRAEPQH
TRBV5-6,ASSRSGSTDTQY
TRBV9,ASSTSSGSEQF
TRBV6-2/TRBV6-3,ASSYSGQWYGYT
TRBV20-1,SARGQGRHTGELF
TRBV28,ASSPEAGGQPQH
TRBV11-2,ASSLGRGLGFPVNYGYT
TRBV10-3,AISDQDRVADQPQH
TRBV12-3/TRBV12-4,ASSGIFRETQY
TRBV7-2,ASSLVSKRNTEAF
TRBV12-3/TRBV12-4,ASSLTGGDGEKLF
TRBV12-3/TRBV12-4,ASRRQGTGANVLT
TRBV20-1,SPIAPERVEAF
TRBV10-3,AISEKGAGNSPLH
TRBV11-1,ASSIGLLPVSNTGELF
TRBV27,ASSSVGRTKNIQY
TRBV3-1,ASSQFLADSDTQY
TRBV7-9,ASSSRVPTRAEQF
TRBV28,ASSLQGPDTQY
TRBV3-1,ASSQDAGQRDTQY
TRBV15,ATSSSSGSARLDTQY